This T cell receptor (beta chain) was captured by sequencing in a study of monozygotic twins with inflammatory bowel disease. General study results and limits: IBD patients, compared with healthy twins, shared fewer clonotypes with others (especially with disease activity).

About this clonotype: Its matching antigen is unknown.

The CDR3 is made up of 16 amino acids. Looked up from germline, CDR1 is SGHVS and CDR2 is FNYEAQ. Incorporation of UMIs carrying a 6-nucleotide sample barcode was performed by template switching. With the 5' RACE reads reprocessed, TCRdb shows one record per CDR3 protein and no DNA. The sample has under 200,000 distinct CDR3 sequences, and its top ten clones hold approximately 3%. The sequence was collected from a human donor with ulcerative colitis or Crohn's disease, or a healthy co-twin of an affected twin (not recorded which). Sequencing was carried out using blood. The chain joins TRBV7-6 to TRBJ2-3; the D call of TRBD2 rests on TCRdb alone, since no DNA is present to check it. CDR3 in amino acids: CASSLVAGGNTDTQYF. The full variable domain, in which reference TRBV7-6 and TRBJ2-3 provide the parts outside the CDR3, is GAGVSQSPRYKVTKRGQDVALRCDPISGHVSLYWYRQALGQGPEFLTYFNYEAQQDKSGLPNDRFSAERPEGSISTLTIQRTEQRDSAMYRCASSLVAGGNTDTQYFGPGTRLTVL.